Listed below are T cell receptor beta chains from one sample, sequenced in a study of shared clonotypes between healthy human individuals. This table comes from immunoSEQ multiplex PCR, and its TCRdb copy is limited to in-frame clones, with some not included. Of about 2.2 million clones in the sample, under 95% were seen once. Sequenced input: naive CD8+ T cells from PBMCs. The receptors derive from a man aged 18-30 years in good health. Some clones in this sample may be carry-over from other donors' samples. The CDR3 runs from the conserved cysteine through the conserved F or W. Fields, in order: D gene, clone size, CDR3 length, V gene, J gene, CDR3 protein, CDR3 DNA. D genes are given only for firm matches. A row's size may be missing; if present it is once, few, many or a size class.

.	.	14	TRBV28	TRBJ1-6	CASSASDYNSPLHF	TGTGCCAGCAGTGCGTCGGACTATAATTCACCCCTCCACTTT
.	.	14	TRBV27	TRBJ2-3	CASSLFGTTDTQYF	TGTGCCAGCAGTTTATTTGGCACCACAGATACGCAGTATTTT
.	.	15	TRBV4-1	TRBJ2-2	CASSLREGAVGELFF	TGCGCCAGCAGCCTCCGGGAGGGGGCTGTCGGGGAGCTGTTTTTT
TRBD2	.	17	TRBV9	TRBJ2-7	CASSNTLLAGGGSEQYF	TGTGCCAGCAGCAACACCCTATTGGCGGGAGGCGGGTCCGAGCAGTACTTC
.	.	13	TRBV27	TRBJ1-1	CASSFVVRSEAFF	TGTGCCAGCAGTTTTGTTGTACGCTCTGAAGCTTTCTTT
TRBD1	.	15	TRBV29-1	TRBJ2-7	CSAQLGQGWLDEQYF	TGCAGCGCCCAACTGGGACAGGGATGGTTGGACGAGCAGTACTTC
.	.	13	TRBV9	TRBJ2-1	CASRATGFNEQFF	TGTGCCAGCAGAGCCACAGGGTTTAACGAGCAGTTCTTC
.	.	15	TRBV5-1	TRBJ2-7	CASSLDTDRIYEQYF	TGCGCCAGCAGCTTGGACACCGACAGAATTTACGAGCAGTACTTC
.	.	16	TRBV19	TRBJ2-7	CASSPPGAAIPYEQYF	TGTGCCAGTAGTCCGCCGGGAGCTGCCATCCCCTACGAGCAGTACTTC
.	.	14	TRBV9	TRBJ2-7	CASSVGDKGDEQYF	TGTGCCAGCAGCGTAGGGGACAAGGGCGACGAGCAGTACTTC
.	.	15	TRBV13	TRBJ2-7	CASSLLRAGSYEQYF	TGTGCCAGCAGCTTATTGCGTGCAGGCTCCTACGAGCAGTACTTC
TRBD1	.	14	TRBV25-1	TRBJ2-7	CASRVSGQSYEQYF	TGTGCCAGCAGGGTTTCGGGACAGAGTTACGAGCAGTACTTC
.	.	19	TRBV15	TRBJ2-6	CATKLTVGVSRSGANVLTF	TGTGCCACCAAGTTAACCGTCGGGGTTTCTCGCTCTGGGGCCAACGTCCTGACTTTC
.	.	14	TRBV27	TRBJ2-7	CATEVRSGMGEQYF	TGTGCCACCGAAGTTAGGTCAGGGATGGGCGAGCAGTACTTC
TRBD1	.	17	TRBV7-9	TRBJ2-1	CASSHIAGTETPHEQFF	TGTGCCAGCAGCCACATTGCCGGGACAGAGACCCCCCATGAGCAGTTCTTC
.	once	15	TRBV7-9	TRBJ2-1	CASSFTEPVNNEQFF	TGTGCCAGCAGCTTTACAGAACCAGTAAACAATGAGCAGTTCTTC
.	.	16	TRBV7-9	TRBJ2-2	CASSSPMTGNTGELFF	TGTGCCAGCAGCTCGCCGATGACAGGGAACACCGGGGAGCTGTTTTTT
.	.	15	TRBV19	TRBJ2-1	CASSIAPGGYNEQFF	TGTGCCAGTAGTATAGCTCCCGGGGGCTACAATGAGCAGTTCTTC
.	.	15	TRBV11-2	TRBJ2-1	CASSLDRGAYNEQFF	TGTGCCAGCAGCTTAGATCGAGGAGCCTACAATGAGCAGTTCTTC
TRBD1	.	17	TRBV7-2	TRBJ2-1	CASSYTGGPRTPNEQFF	TGTGCCAGCAGCTACACAGGGGGCCCTAGGACCCCCAATGAGCAGTTCTTC
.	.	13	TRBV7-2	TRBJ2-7	CASSFTGYYEQYF	TGTGCCAGCAGCTTCACAGGGTATTACGAGCAGTACTTC
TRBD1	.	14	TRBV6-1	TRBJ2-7	CASSDRGLNYEQYF	TGTGCCAGCAGTGACAGGGGGCTAAACTACGAGCAGTACTTC
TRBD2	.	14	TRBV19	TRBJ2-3	CASSAATSWDTQYF	TGTGCCAGTAGTGCCGCGACTAGCTGGGATACGCAGTATTTT
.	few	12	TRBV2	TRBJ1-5	CASSVGNQPQHF	TGTGCCAGCAGTGTTGGGAATCAGCCCCAGCATTTT
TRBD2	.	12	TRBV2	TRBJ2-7	CAGGRAPYEQYF	TGTGCCGGCGGGAGGGCCCCCTACGAGCAGTACTTC
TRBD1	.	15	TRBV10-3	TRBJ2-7	CAISDLDRGIYEQYF	TGTGCCATCAGTGATTTGGACAGGGGCATCTACGAGCAGTACTTC
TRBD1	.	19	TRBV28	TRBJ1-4	CASSSPYDRGGGTNEKLFF	TGTGCCAGCAGTTCCCCCTATGACAGGGGGGGTGGGACTAATGAAAAACTGTTTTTT